Below, 13 T cell receptor beta chains from the same sample are listed, as sequenced in a study of cytomegalovirus exposure and HLA in healthy donors. Primers for the PCR totalled 60 Vbeta and 13 Jbeta. Profiling relied on immunoSEQ multiplex PCR, and the TCRdb table lists in-frame clones only, not all of them. The profile covers about 110,000 clones, with around 86% appearing a single time and over 2% taken by the ten largest. The sample consisted of PBMCs. The receptors here all came from a woman in her thirties in good health and CMV-seronegative.

The chain carries TRBV30 and TRBJ2-2, with 8 positions matching TRBD2. In germline, CDR1 is GTSNPN, CDR2 SVGIG (reference sequence). CDR3 size: 18 residues. The trim removed 3 bases at V and 2 bases at J, leaving 14 bases unmatched. CDR3 sequence reads: CAWSPPPGREDNTGELFF. In DNA form, the CDR3 reads TGTGCCTGGAGCCCCCCCCCGGGGCGGGAGGACAACACCGGGGAGCTGTTTTTT.

This rearrangement joins TRBV7-2 to TRBJ1-5; 10 bases align to TRBD1. The V gene's germline CDR1 is SGHTA and CDR2 FQGNSA. This CDR3 has 16 residues. The trim removed 1 base at V and 10 bases at J, leaving 10 bases unmatched. The CDR3 is CASSLEGRTGGPPQHF. For the CDR3, the DNA is TGTGCCAGCAGCTTAGAGGGCAGGACAGGGGGGCCTCCCCAGCATTTT.

This chain joins TRBV19 and TRBJ2-5; D remains unclear. CDR3 length: 13 amino acids. Germline V gives CDR1 LNHDA, CDR2 SQIVND (reference sequence). The V gene lost 10 bases and the J gene lost 1 base, with 13 bases spanning the gap. CDR3 in DNA: TGTGCCACCCTCCCCCCGGGCCAAGAGACCCAGTACTTC. Protein: CATLPPGQETQYF.

The rearrangement uses TRBV2 and TRBJ2-5, with D perhaps TRBD1 (5 bases). Looked up from germline, CDR1 is SNHLY and CDR2 is FYNNEI. This CDR3 has 15 amino acids. The V end was cut by 7 bases, the J end by 2 bases, with 17 bases between. CDR3: CASTLLRTSQETQYF. As DNA, the CDR3 is TGTGCCAGCACCCTCTTGCGGACATCGCAAGAGACCCAGTACTTC.

The genes are TRBV6-6 and TRBJ2-5, with 8 positions matching TRBD2. This CDR3 has 14 amino acids. Germline CDR1 and CDR2: MNHNY and SVGAGI (reference sequence). J gave up 5 bases and V 7 bases, and 9 bases lay outside the gene matches. DNA of the CDR3: TGTGCCAGCACCAAACTAGCGGAGGGGGAGACCCAGTACTTC. Protein: CASTKLAEGETQYF.

This sequence joins TRBV4-1 and TRBJ2-1; weak D call: TRBD2 (5 bases). Germline loops: CDR1 MGHRA, CDR2 YSYEKL. CDR3 size: 17 residues. V lost 1 base to trimming and J lost 7 bases, with 20 bases between them. The CDR3 sequence: CASSQASGVVLWNEQFF. The CDR3, as DNA: TGCGCCAGCAGCCAAGCCTCCGGGGTCGTCTTGTGGAATGAGCAGTTCTTC.

The rearrangement links TRBV30 to TRBJ2-3, with 9 bases fitting TRBD2. The CDR3 contains 13 residues. Germline CDR1 is GTSNPN and CDR2 is SVGIG (reference sequence). V was clipped by 7 bases and J by 5 bases; unmatched bases: 7. The CDR3 spells CAFLTSGRDTQYF. CDR3 sequence (DNA): TGTGCCTTCTTGACTAGCGGAAGAGATACGCAGTATTTT.

Regarding this clone: The same CDR3 also results from other DNA sequences found in this sample. The gene calls are TRBV18 and TRBJ2-5; D perhaps matches TRBD2 (6 bases). Germline V lookup: CDR1 KGHSH, CDR2 LQKENI. V dropped 2 bases and J dropped 5 bases, with 6 bases sitting between them. The CDR3 covers 12 residues. CDR3 DNA: TGTGCCAGCTCACCAGGGGGGGAGACCCAGTACTTC. Amino acid sequence: CASSPGGETQYF.

V gene TRBV9 combines with J gene TRBJ2-5, with TRBD2 matching over 13 bases. The CDR3 spans 20 residues. In germline, CDR1 is SGDLS, CDR2 YYNGEE. J lost 4 bases, V lost 0 bases, and 15 bases had no gene match. As DNA, the CDR3 is TGTGCCAGCAGCGTAGGGACTAGCGGGAGATTGGGGGGGGATGGAGAGACCCAGTACTTC. Residues: CASSVGTSGRLGGDGETQYF.

The chain links TRBV28 to TRBJ1-1; TRBD1 matches 7 bases. CDR1 is MDHEN and CDR2 is SYDVKM in the germline V gene. J lost 6 bases, V lost 5 bases, and 12 bases had no gene match. CDR3 length: 15 amino acids. The CDR3 protein is CASSLIRQGFAEAFF. The CDR3 DNA follows: TGTGCCAGCAGTCTCATACGACAGGGATTCGCTGAAGCTTTCTTT. The complete variable domain, with remaining parts taken from reference TRBV28 and TRBJ1-1, reads DVKVTQSSRYLVKRTGEKVFLECVQDMDHENMFWYRQDPGLGLRLIYFSYDVKMKEKGDIPEGYSVSREKKERFSLILESASTNQTSMYLCASSLIRQGFAEAFFGQGTRLTVV.

This clone was seen only a few times. The rearrangement uses TRBV10-1 and TRBJ1-1; maybe TRBD1 (5 bases). The CDR3 spans 14 residues. The V gene's germline CDR1 is WNHNN and CDR2 SYGVQD (reference sequence). The V and J ends lost 6 bases and 5 bases respectively, with 16 bases between them. The CDR3 DNA is TGCGCCAGCAGAGAATGTCCCGGGGGGACTGAAGCTTTCTTT. The encoded protein is CASRECPGGTEAFF.

V is TRBV2 and J is TRBJ2-2; 7 nucleotides match TRBD2. This CDR3 contains 17 residues. The V gene's germline CDR1 is SNHLY and CDR2 FYNNEI. Trimming cost V 6 bases and J 0 bases; bases outside gene matches: 10. CDR3 amino acids: CASRERAAGANTGELFF. In DNA, the CDR3 is TGTGCCAGCAGGGAAAGGGCGGCGGGAGCGAACACCGGGGAGCTGTTTTTT.

The chain uses TRBV28 and TRBJ2-1, with 9 bases that match TRBD2. The CDR3 has 16 amino acids. V shed 2 bases and J 6 bases; nucleotides not matched to a gene: 8. CDR1 MDHEN and CDR2 SYDVKM come from the germline V gene. The CDR3 nucleotides read TGTGCCAGCAGTTTAGTTTGGCGGGAGGGAGGCAATGAGCAGTTCTTC. Its protein is CASSLVWREGGNEQFF.